The 26 T cell receptor beta chains presented below share a single source sample, sequenced in a study of shared clonotypes between healthy human individuals. Naive CD8 isolation took CD45RO-negative cells positively selected for CCR7 and excluded terminally differentiated effector memory CD45RA+ cells. Some clones are missing from TCRdb's copy, which holds only in-frame ones; the method was immunoSEQ multiplex PCR. The sample holds about 820,000 clones, about 91% seen once. Sequencing was performed on naive CD8+ T cells sorted from blood. The receptors originated from a man between 25 and 39 years old in good health.

The chain couples TRBV19 to TRBJ2-7; the D gene is possibly TRBD1 (5 bases). With 0 bases removed from V and 4 bases from J, the gap between germline ends came to 13 bases. CDR1 is LNHDA, CDR2 SQIVND, per germline (reference sequence). The CDR3 has 15 amino acids. The CDR3 protein is CASSIEGQGTYEQYF. The DNA for the CDR3 is TGTGCCAGTAGTATAGAGGGGCAGGGCACATACGAGCAGTACTTC.

Only a few counts were recorded for this clone. This chain uses TRBV5-6 with TRBJ2-1; 8 bases align to TRBD2. Germline-derived CDR1 and CDR2 are SGHDT and YYEEEE. The CDR3 is 16 amino acids. V gave up 1 base and J gave up 0 bases; unmatched junction bases: 3. The CDR3 loop reads CASSLFGTSSYNEQFF. The CDR3 bases are TGTGCCAGCAGCTTGTTTGGGACTAGCTCCTACAATGAGCAGTTCTTC.

This sequence joins TRBV2 and TRBJ1-1, with D maybe TRBD1 (5 bases). The germline CDR1 and CDR2 sequences are SNHLY and FYNNEI. V was clipped by 8 bases and J by 2 bases, with 12 bases between them. This CDR3 comprises 13 residues. The CDR3 nucleotides are TGTGCCAGCCATTCGACAGTCAACACTGAAGCTTTCTTT. Protein: CASHSTVNTEAFF.

V gene TRBV7-9 combines with J gene TRBJ2-2, with TRBD2 identical over 9 bases. This CDR3 is 17 amino acids long. Per germline, CDR1 SEHNR and CDR2 FQNEAQ (reference sequence). The V gene end was trimmed by 1 base and the J gene end by 8 bases; junction bases not matched to a gene: 11. CDR3 region: CASSLEFLVAGAGELFF. CDR3 DNA: TGTGCCAGCAGCTTAGAATTCTTGGTAGCGGGAGCTGGGGAGCTGTTTTTT.

V usage is TRBV11-3 and J usage is TRBJ2-3, with 8 bases lining up with TRBD2. The CDR3 has 14 residues. Unmatched junction bases numbered 2, after V lost 5 bases and J lost 1 base. The germline CDR1 and CDR2 sequences are SGHNT and YENEEA. The CDR3 here is CASSTAGGTDTQYF. For the CDR3, the DNA is TGTGCCAGCAGCACAGCGGGAGGCACAGATACGCAGTATTTT.

This clone was seen a few times. The gene calls are TRBV7-9 and TRBJ2-4; no reliable D call. Trimming removed 5 bases at V and 1 base at J, with 12 bases between. In germline, CDR1 is SEHNR, CDR2 FQNEAQ (reference sequence). The CDR3 covers 15 residues. The CDR3 nucleotides read TGTGCCAGCAGCCCTCCCGGCCCCGCCAAAAACATTCAGTACTTC. This gives the protein CASSPPGPAKNIQYF.

The V gene is TRBV6-6, the J gene TRBJ1-1; TRBD1 might be the D (6 bases). CDR3 length: 13 residues. Trimming took off 5 bases at V and 1 base at J, with 8 bases between the two ends. Per the germline V gene, CDR1 is MNHNY and CDR2 is SVGAGI (reference sequence). The CDR3 region is CASSQTGNTEAFF. CDR3 coding DNA: TGTGCCAGCAGTCAGACAGGGAACACTGAAGCTTTCTTT.

The J gene is TRBJ1-4, the V gene TRBV21-1; the D call of TRBD1 is as the table states it, not checked on the DNA. TRBV21-1 is noted as a pseudogene. The CDR3 is 19 residues long. CDR3 in amino acids: CASSKCVPGQKPANEKLFF. In DNA form, the CDR3 reads TGTGCCAGCAGCAAATGTGTGCCGGGACAGAAGCCCGCTAATGAAAAACTGTTTTTT.

The chain links TRBV19 to TRBJ2-2, with 11 positions matching TRBD2. Germline V gene data show CDR1 as LNHDA and CDR2 as SQIVND (reference sequence). Trimming removed 5 bases from V and 3 bases from J; junction bases left unmatched: 5. The CDR3 contains 16 residues. The CDR3 sequence is CASSPQLAGDTGELFF. The CDR3 DNA follows: TGTGCCAGTAGTCCACAACTAGCGGGGGACACCGGGGAGCTGTTTTTT.

The chain couples TRBV5-3 to TRBJ2-2; D is uncertain. TRBV5-3 qualifies as an ORF whose function is uncertain. The CDR3 is made up of 15 amino acids. Between the trimmed V and J ends, which lost 4 bases and 4 bases, there was a span of 14 bases. The CDR3 coding sequence is TGTGCCAGAAGCCCGCACACAAGAACCACCGGGGAGCTGTTTTTT. Protein product: CARSPHTRTTGELFF.

The chain employs TRBV29-1 and TRBJ2-7; D is perhaps TRBD1 (6 bases). Between the trimmed V and J ends, which lost 1 base and 2 bases, there was a span of 15 bases. The CDR3 has 15 residues. Germline V gene sequence: CDR1 SQVTM, CDR2 ANQGSEA. The CDR3 DNA is TGCAGCGTTGAAGGAAACAGGGAAAATGCCTACGAGCAGTACTTC. Its protein is CSVEGNRENAYEQYF.

V and J are TRBV28 and TRBJ2-2, with 12 bases aligning to TRBD1. V lost 7 bases and J lost 5; bases outside the gene matches: 5. Germline-derived CDR1 and CDR2 are MDHEN and SYDVKM. The CDR3 covers 15 residues. CDR3 in amino acids: CASKGDRGRTGELFF. The CDR3, as DNA: TGTGCCAGCAAGGGGGACAGGGGGCGAACCGGGGAGCTGTTTTTT.

This chain uses TRBV27 with TRBJ2-3; D is unresolved. V shed 6 bases and J shed 2 bases, with 12 bases lying between them. CDR1 and CDR2 from the germline V gene are MNHEY and SMNVEV (reference sequence). This CDR3 has 14 residues. The CDR3 loop reads CASRKRTPTDTQYF. The CDR3 nucleotides are TGTGCCAGCAGAAAGAGGACCCCCACAGATACGCAGTATTTT.

The chain recombines TRBV29-1 with TRBJ2-7, with D possibly being TRBD1 or TRBD2 (5 bases each). CDR1 is SQVTM, CDR2 ANQGSEA, per germline. V lost 4 bases and J lost 4, with 20 bases in between. The CDR3 consists of 15 residues. CDR3 coding DNA: TGCAGCGTTGTCTCTTTGGGCCGGGACCTTTACGAGCAGTACTTC. Translation: CSVVSLGRDLYEQYF.

The chain uses TRBV19 and TRBJ2-7, with 7 nucleotides matching TRBD1. Germline CDR1 reads LNHDA; CDR2 reads SQIVND (reference sequence). CDR3 size: 15 residues. Trimming removed 4 bases from V and 5 bases from J; junction bases left unmatched: 11. CDR3 loop: CASSSTGVLVDEQYF. DNA for the CDR3: TGTGCCAGTAGTAGTACAGGGGTCCTAGTGGACGAGCAGTACTTC.

A few counts support this clone. J is TRBJ1-1 and V is TRBV2, with 7 bases fitting TRBD1. Looked up from germline, CDR1 is SNHLY and CDR2 is FYNNEI. V dropped 5 bases and J dropped 0; count of bases not matched to a gene: 3. The CDR3 has 14 residues. The CDR3 DNA reads TGTGCCAGCAGTCCTGGGACAGTGAACACTGAAGCTTTCTTT. As protein: CASSPGTVNTEAFF.

CDR3: CASSYGLADQYNEQFF. As DNA, the CDR3 is TGTGCCAGCAGTTACGGACTAGCGGACCAATACAATGAGCAGTTCTTC. The genes are TRBV6-5 and TRBJ2-1, with TRBD2 matching over 10 bases. Germline V gene data show CDR1 as MNHEY and CDR2 as SVGAGI. V dropped 2 bases and J dropped 4; count of bases not matched to a gene: 5. The CDR3 length is 16 residues.

This chain connects TRBV5-4 to TRBJ2-7; possible D gene TRBD1, 6 bases. Trimming stripped 4 bases from V and 2 bases from J, with 10 bases between. This CDR3 spans 13 amino acids. Germline CDR1 is SGHNT and CDR2 is YYREEE (reference sequence). CDR3 nucleotide sequence: TGTGCCAGCAGCCCGACAGGAGCCTACGAGCAGTACTTC. This translates into CASSPTGAYEQYF.

The chain links TRBV13 to TRBJ2-1; 7 bases map to TRBD2. With 5 bases clipped from V and 6 bases from J, the junction kept 4 bases outside the gene matches. In germline, CDR1 is PRHDT, CDR2 FYEKMQ (reference sequence). This CDR3 contains 13 residues. The DNA of the CDR3 is TGTGCCAGCAGCACTCGGACTAGCAATGAGCAGTTCTTC. It encodes CASSTRTSNEQFF.

As concerns this clone: Other DNA variants within this sample encode the same CDR3. The gene calls are TRBV19 and TRBJ2-7; 11 bases fit TRBD2. The CDR3 totals 14 residues. Unmatched junction bases numbered 1, after V lost 3 bases and J lost 3 bases. The germline CDR1 and CDR2 sequences are LNHDA and SQIVND (reference sequence). The CDR3 DNA reads as TGTGCCAGTAGTATCACTAGCGGGAGCTACGAGCAGTACTTC. This translates into CASSITSGSYEQYF.

The V call is TRBV5-4, the J call TRBJ1-2, with D unresolved. Germline lookup yields CDR1 SGHNT and CDR2 YYREEE (reference sequence). V was pared by 3 bases and J by 2 bases, with 20 bases between. The CDR3 spans 17 residues. The CDR3 protein is CASSSPGGPAANYGYTF. The CDR3 DNA follows: TGTGCCAGCAGCTCCCCGGGAGGCCCCGCGGCCAACTATGGCTACACCTTC.

The chain combines TRBV4-2 with TRBJ2-1; a possible D gene is TRBD2 (6 bases). Trimming left V 8 bases short and J 4 bases short, with 12 bases between. The germline V gene has CDR1 LGHNA and CDR2 YNFKEQ. CDR3 length: 13 residues. CDR3 nucleotides: TGTGCCAGCTCTATAGCGGATTACAATGAGCAGTTCTTC. It is translated as CASSIADYNEQFF.

This chain connects TRBV5-3 to TRBJ1-2, with 9 bases that match TRBD1. TRBV5-3 is an ORF, and what it does is uncertain. V shed 2 bases, J shed 4 bases, and the junction held 9 bases outside the gene matches. CDR3 length: 16 residues. CDR3 nucleotides: TGTGCCAGAAGCTTAGCGGGAACAGGGGGCGGCTATGGCTACACCTTC. It codes for CARSLAGTGGGYGYTF.

This clone was detected once. This chain links TRBV28 with TRBJ1-2; D is perhaps TRBD1 (6 bases). Germline V CDR1 and CDR2: MDHEN, SYDVKM. V was clipped by 6 bases and J by 6 bases, with 20 bases between them. This CDR3 has 15 amino acids. The CDR3 DNA is TGTGCCAGCAGCCCGGGGGCGGGTGGGGCCAATGGCTACACCTTC. It encodes CASSPGAGGANGYTF.

The rearrangement uses TRBV4-3 and TRBJ2-3; D is unresolved. V lost 0 bases to trimming and J lost 6 bases, with 16 bases between them. The CDR3 contains 16 residues. Looked up from germline, CDR1 is LGHNA and CDR2 is YSLEER. The CDR3 DNA is TGCGCCAGCAGCCAAGAAATGGGCATCTTGACGGATACGCAGTATTTT. Translating gives CASSQEMGILTDTQYF.

As to this clone: Different DNA sequences within this sample yield the same CDR3. The genes are TRBV9 and TRBJ2-7, with D unresolved. Trimming took off 0 bases at V and 1 base at J, with 5 bases between the two ends. Germline CDR1 reads SGDLS; CDR2 reads YYNGEE. The CDR3 extends over 13 amino acids. CDR3 sequence: CASSVGHSYEQYF. Here the CDR3 DNA reads TGTGCCAGCAGCGTAGGGCATTCCTACGAGCAGTACTTC.